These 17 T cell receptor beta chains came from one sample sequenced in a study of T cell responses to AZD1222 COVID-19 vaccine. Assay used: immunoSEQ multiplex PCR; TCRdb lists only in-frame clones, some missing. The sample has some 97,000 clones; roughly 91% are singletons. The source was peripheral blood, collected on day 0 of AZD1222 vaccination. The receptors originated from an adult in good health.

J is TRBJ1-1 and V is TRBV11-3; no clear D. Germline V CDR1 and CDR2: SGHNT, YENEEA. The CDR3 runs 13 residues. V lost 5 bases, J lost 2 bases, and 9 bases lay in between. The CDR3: CASSVQTNTEAFF. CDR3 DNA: TGTGCCAGCAGCGTCCAAACAAACACTGAAGCTTTCTTT. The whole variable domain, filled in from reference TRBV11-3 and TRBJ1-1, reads EAGVVQSPRYKIIEKKQPVAFWCNPISGHNTLYWYLQNLGQGPELLIRYENEEAVDDSQLPKDRFSAERLKGVDSTLKIQPAELGDSAVYLCASSVQTNTEAFFGQGTRLTVV.

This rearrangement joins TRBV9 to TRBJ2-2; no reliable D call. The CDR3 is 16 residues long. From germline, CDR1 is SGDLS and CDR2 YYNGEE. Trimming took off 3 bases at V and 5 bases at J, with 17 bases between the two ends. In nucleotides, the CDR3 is TGTGCCAGCAGCGCCAAGGGTCGGTATGGGACCGGGGAGCTGTTTTTT. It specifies CASSAKGRYGTGELFF.

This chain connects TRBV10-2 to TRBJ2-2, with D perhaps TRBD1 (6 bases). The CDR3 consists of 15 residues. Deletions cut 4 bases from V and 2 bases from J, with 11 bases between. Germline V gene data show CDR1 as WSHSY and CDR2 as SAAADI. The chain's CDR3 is CASSASRGNTGELFF. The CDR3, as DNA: TGCGCCAGCAGTGCCAGCAGGGGAAACACCGGGGAGCTGTTTTTT.

The CDR3 DNA sequence: TGTGCCAGCTCACCAAGAAGGACAGGGGGAAGCTACAATGAGCAGTTCTTC. Its translation is CASSPRRTGGSYNEQFF. V is TRBV18 and J is TRBJ2-1, with 10 bases identical to TRBD1. This CDR3 region has 17 residues. V gave up 2 bases and J gave up 3 bases; unmatched junction bases: 7. CDR1 KGHSH and CDR2 LQKENI come from the germline V gene.

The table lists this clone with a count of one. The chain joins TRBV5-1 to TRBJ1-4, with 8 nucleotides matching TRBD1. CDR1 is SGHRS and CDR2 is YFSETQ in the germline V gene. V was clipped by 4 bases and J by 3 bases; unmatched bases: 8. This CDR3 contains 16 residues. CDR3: CASSTQGAGANEKLFF. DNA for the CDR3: TGCGCCAGCAGCACCCAGGGGGCCGGAGCTAATGAAAAACTGTTTTTT.

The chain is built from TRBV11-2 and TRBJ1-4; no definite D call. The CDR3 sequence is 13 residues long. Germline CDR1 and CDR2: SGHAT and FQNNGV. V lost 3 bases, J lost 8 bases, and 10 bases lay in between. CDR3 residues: CASSFLDREKLFF. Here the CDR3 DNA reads TGTGCCAGCAGCTTCCTCGACCGGGAAAAACTGTTTTTT.

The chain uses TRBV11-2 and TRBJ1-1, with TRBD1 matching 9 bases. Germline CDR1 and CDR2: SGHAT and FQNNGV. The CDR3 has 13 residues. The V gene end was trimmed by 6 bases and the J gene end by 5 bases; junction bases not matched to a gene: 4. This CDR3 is CASRQDRGTEAFF. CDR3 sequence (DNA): TGTGCCAGCAGACAAGACAGGGGGACTGAAGCTTTCTTT.

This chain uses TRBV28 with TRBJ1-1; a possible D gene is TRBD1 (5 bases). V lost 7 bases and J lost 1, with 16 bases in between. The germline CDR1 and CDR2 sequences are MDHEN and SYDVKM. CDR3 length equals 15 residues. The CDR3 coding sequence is TGTGCCAGCAATCTGGCTCAGGGTAAGAACACTGAAGCTTTCTTT. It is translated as CASNLAQGKNTEAFF.

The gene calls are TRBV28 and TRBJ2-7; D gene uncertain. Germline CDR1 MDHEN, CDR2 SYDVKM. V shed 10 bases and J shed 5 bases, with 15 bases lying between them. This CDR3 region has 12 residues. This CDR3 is CATEAVTDEQYF. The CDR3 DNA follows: TGTGCCACCGAAGCTGTCACCGACGAGCAGTACTTC.

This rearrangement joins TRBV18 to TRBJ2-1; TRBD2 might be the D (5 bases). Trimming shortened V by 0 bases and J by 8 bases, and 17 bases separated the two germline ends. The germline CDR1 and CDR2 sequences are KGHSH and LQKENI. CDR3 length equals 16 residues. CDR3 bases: TGTGCCAGCTCACCACCGTCGTGGGAGTTTTTGGATGAGCAGTTCTTC. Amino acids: CASSPPSWEFLDEQFF.

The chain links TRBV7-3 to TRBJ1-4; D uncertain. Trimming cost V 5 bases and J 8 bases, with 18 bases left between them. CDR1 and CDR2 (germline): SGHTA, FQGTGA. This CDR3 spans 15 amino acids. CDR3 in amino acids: CASSTLYLAEEKLFF. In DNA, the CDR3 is TGTGCCAGCAGCACCCTCTACTTAGCGGAGGAAAAACTGTTTTTT.

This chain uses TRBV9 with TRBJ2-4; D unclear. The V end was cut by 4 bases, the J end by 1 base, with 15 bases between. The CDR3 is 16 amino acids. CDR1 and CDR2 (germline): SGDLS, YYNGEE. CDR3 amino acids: CASSLTAGLAKNIQYF. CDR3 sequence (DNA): TGTGCCAGCAGCCTGACGGCTGGCCTGGCCAAAAACATTCAGTACTTC. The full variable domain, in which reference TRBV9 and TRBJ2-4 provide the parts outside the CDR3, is DSGVTQTPKHLITATGQRVTLRCSPRSGDLSVYWYQQSLDQGLQFLIQYYNGEERAKGNILERFSAQQFPDLHSELNLSSLELGDSALYFCASSLTAGLAKNIQYFGAGTRLSVL.

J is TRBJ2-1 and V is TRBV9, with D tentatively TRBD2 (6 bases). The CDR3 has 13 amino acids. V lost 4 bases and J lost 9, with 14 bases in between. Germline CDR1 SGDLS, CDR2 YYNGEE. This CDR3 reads CASSPRGWGEQFF. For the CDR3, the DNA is TGTGCCAGCAGCCCCCGGGGGTGGGGTGAGCAGTTCTTC.

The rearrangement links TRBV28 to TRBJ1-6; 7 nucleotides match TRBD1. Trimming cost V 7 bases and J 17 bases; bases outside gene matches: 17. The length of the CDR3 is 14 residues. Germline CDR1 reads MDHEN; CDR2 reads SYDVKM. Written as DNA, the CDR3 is TGTGCCAGCAACAAGGGGGGACAGCTCCTCGGGGTCCACTTT. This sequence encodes CASNKGGQLLGVHF.

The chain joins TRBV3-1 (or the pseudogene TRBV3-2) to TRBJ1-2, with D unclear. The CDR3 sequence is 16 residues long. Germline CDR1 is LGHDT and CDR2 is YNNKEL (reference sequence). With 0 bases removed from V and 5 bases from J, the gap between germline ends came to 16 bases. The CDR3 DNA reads TGTGCCAGCAGCCAAGATCCGGGCGGAATGCCGTATGGCTACACCTTC. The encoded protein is CASSQDPGGMPYGYTF.

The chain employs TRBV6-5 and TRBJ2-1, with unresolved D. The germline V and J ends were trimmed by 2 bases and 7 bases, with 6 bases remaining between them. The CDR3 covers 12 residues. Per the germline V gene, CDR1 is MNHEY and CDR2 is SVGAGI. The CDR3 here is CASSYGVNEQFF. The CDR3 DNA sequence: TGTGCCAGCAGTTACGGGGTGAATGAGCAGTTCTTC.

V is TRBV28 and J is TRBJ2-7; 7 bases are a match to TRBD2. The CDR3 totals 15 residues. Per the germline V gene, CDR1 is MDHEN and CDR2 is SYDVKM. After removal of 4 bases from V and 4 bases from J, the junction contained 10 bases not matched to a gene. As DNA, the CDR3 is TGTGCCAGCAGTTCCGAGGGCAGCGGGGTATACGAGCAGTACTTC. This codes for CASSSEGSGVYEQYF.